The clone carrying this T cell receptor beta chain has just a few counts. Its cognate antigen is unknown. Germline CDR1 reads DFQATT; CDR2 reads SNEGSKA (reference sequence). This CDR3 has 11 amino acids. The V end lost 3 bases, the J end lost 12 bases, and 12 bases lay between the germline ends. The source of the sample is a study of blood T cells in healthy people across ages. General study findings and limits: Naive T cell percentage by flow cytometry tracked strongly with beta diversity.

Primers used in a second PCR of roughly 6 to 12 cycles were a sample-barcoded 5' primer and a J-beta primer mix. MiXCR, applied by TCRdb to the 5' RACE reads, yields one record per CDR3 protein. The repertoire holds 450,000 to 600,000 distinct CDR3 sequences, with roughly a quarter as singletons. These data also featured in a second study, about T cells of mothers and their children.

Sequences were obtained from blood. The source is a boy between 2 and 10 years old in good health. V gene TRBV20-1 combines with J gene TRBJ2-1; D not resolved. This CDR3 is CSASGQEWQFF. CDR3 DNA sequence: TGCAGTGCTAGTGGGCAGGAGTGGCAGTTCTTC.